This T cell receptor beta chain was sequenced in a study of CD8 T cells in Susac syndrome. This CDR3 has 15 residues. The V end lost 1 base, the J end lost 4 bases, and 13 bases lay between the germline ends. From germline, CDR1 is SGHTA and CDR2 FQGNSA. Negative isolation was used for CD8+ and CD4+ T cells and FACS enrichment for TEMRA cells. cDNA came from approximately 0.5 to 1 ug RNA primed by random hexamers. TCRdb re-derived calls from the immunoSEQ multiplex PCR reads in MiXCR, one entry per CDR3 protein. The sample lists over 95,000 distinct CDR3 sequences; around 93% were seen once. This chain connects TRBV7-2 to TRBJ1-2; D unresolved. The receptor comes from a human donor in good health. The sequencing sample was made of CD8+ T cells from PBMCs. The CDR3 DNA reads TGTGCCAGCAGCTTAGGTTTGGGAGATACCTATGGCTACACCTTC. Protein sequence: CASSLGLGDTYGYTF.